This T cell receptor (beta chain) was recorded in a study of beta chain features in type 1 diabetes. Across the whole study: Patients shared similar age, gender and cell yields with healthy donors.

The CDR3 length is 14 residues. The germline CDR1 and CDR2 sequences are MNHEY and SMNVEV (reference sequence). V was shortened by 2 bases and J by 1 base, with 8 bases between the two germline ends. This clone was observed a few times. Expressed TCRB transcripts got sequenced, as all isolated RNA was reverse transcribed. Produced via immunoSEQ multiplex PCR; TCRdb's table is partial and in-frame only. Of more than 150,000 clones in the sample, around 13% were seen once. The chain joins TRBV27 to TRBJ1-1; D possibly corresponds to TRBD1 (5 bases). The source of this sequence is a woman aged 18-30 years in good health. The source material was central memory CD4+ T cells from blood. The CDR3 nucleotides read TGTGCCAGCAGTTTACGCGGGGGGAACACTGAAGCTTTCTTT. This sequence encodes CASSLRGGNTEAFF.